The entry below gives a single T cell receptor beta chain sequence along with its context. The junction departs from the called germline gene at one end, perhaps through a read error. CDR1 is SGHTA and CDR2 is FQGTGA in the germline V gene. This CDR3 region has 15 residues. This sample was taken from a study of blood T cells in healthy people across ages. Next came a second PCR, run for about 7 to 11 cycles, which used a sample-barcoded 5' primer along with a J-beta primer mix. TCRdb redid the calling of the 5' RACE reads with MiXCR, one entry per CDR3 protein. The sample holds about 1 million distinct CDR3 sequences, 20% to 25% seen once. The sample also formed part of further work on T cells of mothers and their children.

The sample comprised blood. The chain joins TRBV7-3 to TRBJ2-1; D perhaps matches TRBD1 (6 bases). The sequence was collected from a girl aged 2-10 years in good health. CDR3 DNA sequence: TGTGCCAGCAGCTACGCGGACAGCTCCTACAATGAACAGTTCTTC. This codes for CASSYADSSYNEQFF.